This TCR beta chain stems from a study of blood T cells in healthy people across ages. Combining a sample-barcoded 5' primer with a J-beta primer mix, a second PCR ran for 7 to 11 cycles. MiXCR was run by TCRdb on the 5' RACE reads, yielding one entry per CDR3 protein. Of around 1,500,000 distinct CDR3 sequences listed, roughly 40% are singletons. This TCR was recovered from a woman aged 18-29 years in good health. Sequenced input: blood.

The chain's CDR3 is CASGLEFTAEAFF. CDR3 in DNA: TGTGCTAGTGGTTTGGAATTTACAGCCGAAGCTTTCTTT. J is TRBJ1-1 and V is TRBV12-5, with D unclear. CDR1 and CDR2 from the germline V gene are LGHNT and FRNRAP. This CDR3 contains 13 residues. Trimming took off 1 base at V and 8 bases at J, with 11 bases between the two ends. Looking up the rest from reference TRBV12-5 and TRBJ1-1 gives the full variable domain: DARVTQTPRHKVTEMGQEVTMRCQPILGHNTVFWYRQTMMQGLELLAYFRNRAPLDDSGMPKDRFSAEMPDATLATLKIQPSEPRDSAVYFCASGLEFTAEAFFGQGTRLTVV.